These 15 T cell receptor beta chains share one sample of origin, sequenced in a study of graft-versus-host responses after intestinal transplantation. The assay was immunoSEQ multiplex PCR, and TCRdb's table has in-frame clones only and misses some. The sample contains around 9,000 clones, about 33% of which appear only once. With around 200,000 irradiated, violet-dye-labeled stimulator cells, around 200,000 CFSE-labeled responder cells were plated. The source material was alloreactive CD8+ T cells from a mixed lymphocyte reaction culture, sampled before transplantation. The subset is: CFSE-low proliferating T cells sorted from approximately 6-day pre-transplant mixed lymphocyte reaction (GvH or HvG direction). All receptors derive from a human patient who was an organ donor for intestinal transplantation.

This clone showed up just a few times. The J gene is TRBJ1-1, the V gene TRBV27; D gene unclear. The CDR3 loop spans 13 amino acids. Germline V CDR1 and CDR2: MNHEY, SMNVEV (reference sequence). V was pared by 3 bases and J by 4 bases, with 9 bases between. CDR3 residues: CASSFAGFTEAFF. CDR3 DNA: TGTGCCAGCAGTTTCGCAGGCTTCACTGAAGCTTTCTTT.

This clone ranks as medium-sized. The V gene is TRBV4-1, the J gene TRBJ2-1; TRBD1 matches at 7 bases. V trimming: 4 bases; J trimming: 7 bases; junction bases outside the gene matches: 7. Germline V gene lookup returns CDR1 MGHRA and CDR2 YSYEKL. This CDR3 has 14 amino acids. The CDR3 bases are TGCGCCAGCAGCCTTCGACAGGGAGAGAATGAGCAGTTCTTC. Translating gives CASSLRQGENEQFF.

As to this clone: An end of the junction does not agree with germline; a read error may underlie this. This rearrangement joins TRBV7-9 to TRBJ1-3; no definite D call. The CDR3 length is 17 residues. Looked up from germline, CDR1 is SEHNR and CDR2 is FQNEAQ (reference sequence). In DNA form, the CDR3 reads TGCGCCAGCAGCCAAGATTTTTGGGCAGAAAATGGAAACACCATATATTTT. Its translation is CASSQDFWAENGNTIYF.

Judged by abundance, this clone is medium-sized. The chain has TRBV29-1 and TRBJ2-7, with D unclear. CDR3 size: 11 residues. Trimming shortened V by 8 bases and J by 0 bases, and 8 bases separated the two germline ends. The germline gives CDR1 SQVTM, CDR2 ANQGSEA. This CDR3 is CSFGSSYEQYF. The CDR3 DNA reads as TGCAGCTTCGGGTCCTCCTACGAGCAGTACTTC.

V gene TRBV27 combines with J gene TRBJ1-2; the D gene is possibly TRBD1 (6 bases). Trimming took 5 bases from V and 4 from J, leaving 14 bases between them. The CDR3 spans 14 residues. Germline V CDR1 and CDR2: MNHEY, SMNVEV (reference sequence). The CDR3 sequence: CASSTLQGAYGYTF. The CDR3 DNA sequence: TGTGCCAGCAGTACTTTACAGGGCGCCTATGGCTACACCTTC.

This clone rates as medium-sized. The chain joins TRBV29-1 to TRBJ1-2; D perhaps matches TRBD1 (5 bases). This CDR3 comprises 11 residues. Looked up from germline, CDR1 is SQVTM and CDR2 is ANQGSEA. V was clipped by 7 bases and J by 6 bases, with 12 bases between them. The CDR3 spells CSGRELDGYTF. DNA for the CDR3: TGCAGCGGCAGGGAATTGGATGGCTACACCTTC.

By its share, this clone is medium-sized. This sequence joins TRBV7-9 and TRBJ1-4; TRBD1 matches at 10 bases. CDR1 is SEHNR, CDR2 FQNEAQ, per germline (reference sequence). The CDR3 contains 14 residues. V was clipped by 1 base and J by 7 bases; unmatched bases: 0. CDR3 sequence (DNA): TGTGCCAGCAGCTTAGGGACAGGGGGTGAAAAACTGTTTTTT. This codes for CASSLGTGGEKLFF.

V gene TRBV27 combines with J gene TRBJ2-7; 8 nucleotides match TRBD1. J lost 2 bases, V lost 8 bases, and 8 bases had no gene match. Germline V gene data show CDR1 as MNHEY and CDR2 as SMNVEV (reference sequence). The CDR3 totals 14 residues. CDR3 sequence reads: CASAPTGGAYEQYF. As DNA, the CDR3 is TGTGCCAGCGCGCCTACAGGGGGTGCCTACGAGCAGTACTTC.

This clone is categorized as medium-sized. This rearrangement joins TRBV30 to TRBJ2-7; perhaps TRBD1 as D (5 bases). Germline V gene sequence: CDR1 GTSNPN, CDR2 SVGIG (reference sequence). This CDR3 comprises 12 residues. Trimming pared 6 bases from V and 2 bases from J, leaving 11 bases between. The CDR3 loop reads CACQGDTYEQYF. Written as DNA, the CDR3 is TGTGCCTGCCAGGGCGACACCTACGAGCAGTACTTC.

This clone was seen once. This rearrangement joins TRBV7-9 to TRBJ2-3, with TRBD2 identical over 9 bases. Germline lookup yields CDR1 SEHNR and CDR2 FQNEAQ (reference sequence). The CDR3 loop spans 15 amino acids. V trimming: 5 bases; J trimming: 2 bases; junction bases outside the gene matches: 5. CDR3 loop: CASSPGLATTDTQYF. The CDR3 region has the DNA TGTGCCAGCAGCCCGGGACTAGCTACCACAGATACGCAGTATTTT.

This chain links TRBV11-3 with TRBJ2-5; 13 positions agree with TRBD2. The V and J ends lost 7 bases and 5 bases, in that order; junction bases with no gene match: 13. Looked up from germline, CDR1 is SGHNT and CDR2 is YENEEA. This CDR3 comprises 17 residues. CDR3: CASTRLAGGTPWETQYF. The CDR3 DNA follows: TGTGCCAGCACCCGACTAGCGGGAGGCACCCCTTGGGAGACCCAGTACTTC.

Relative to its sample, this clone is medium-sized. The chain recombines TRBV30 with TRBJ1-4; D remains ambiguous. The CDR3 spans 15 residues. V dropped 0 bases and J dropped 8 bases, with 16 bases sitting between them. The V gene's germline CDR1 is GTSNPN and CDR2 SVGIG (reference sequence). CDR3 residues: CAWSVRAGGGEKLFF. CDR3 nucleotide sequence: TGTGCCTGGAGTGTCCGGGCAGGAGGAGGCGAAAAACTGTTTTTT.

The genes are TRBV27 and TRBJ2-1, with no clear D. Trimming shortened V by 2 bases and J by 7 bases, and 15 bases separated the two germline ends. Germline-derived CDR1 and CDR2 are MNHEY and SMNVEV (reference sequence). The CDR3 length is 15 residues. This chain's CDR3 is CASSLTTNAANEQFF. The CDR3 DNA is TGTGCCAGCAGTTTAACGACGAACGCGGCAAATGAGCAGTTCTTC.

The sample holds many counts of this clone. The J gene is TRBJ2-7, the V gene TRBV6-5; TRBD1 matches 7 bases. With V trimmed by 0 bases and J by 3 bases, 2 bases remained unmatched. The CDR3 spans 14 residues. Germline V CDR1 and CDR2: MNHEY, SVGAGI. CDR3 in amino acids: CASSYSAGGYEQYF. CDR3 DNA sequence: TGTGCCAGCAGTTACTCGGCAGGGGGCTACGAGCAGTACTTC.

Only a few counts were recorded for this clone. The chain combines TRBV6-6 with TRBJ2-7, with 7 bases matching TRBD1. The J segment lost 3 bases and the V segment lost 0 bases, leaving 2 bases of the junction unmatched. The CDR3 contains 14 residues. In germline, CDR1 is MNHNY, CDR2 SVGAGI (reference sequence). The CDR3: CASSYSAGGYEQYF. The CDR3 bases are TGTGCCAGCAGTTACTCGGCAGGGGGCTACGAGCAGTACTTC.